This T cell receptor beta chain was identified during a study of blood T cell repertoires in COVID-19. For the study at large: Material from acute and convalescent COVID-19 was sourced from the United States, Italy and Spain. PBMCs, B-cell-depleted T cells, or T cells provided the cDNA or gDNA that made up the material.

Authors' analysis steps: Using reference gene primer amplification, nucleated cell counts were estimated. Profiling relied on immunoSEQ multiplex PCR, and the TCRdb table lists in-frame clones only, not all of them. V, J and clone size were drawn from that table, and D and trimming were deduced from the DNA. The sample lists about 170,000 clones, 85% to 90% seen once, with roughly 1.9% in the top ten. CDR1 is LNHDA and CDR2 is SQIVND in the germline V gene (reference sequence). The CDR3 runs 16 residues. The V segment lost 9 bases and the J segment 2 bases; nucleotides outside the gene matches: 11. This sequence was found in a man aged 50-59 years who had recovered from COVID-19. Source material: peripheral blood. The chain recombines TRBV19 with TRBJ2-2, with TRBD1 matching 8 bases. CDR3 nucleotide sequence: TGTGCCAGGGACTCAGACAGGGGACCTAACACCGGGGAGCTGTTTTTT. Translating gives CARDSDRGPNTGELFF.